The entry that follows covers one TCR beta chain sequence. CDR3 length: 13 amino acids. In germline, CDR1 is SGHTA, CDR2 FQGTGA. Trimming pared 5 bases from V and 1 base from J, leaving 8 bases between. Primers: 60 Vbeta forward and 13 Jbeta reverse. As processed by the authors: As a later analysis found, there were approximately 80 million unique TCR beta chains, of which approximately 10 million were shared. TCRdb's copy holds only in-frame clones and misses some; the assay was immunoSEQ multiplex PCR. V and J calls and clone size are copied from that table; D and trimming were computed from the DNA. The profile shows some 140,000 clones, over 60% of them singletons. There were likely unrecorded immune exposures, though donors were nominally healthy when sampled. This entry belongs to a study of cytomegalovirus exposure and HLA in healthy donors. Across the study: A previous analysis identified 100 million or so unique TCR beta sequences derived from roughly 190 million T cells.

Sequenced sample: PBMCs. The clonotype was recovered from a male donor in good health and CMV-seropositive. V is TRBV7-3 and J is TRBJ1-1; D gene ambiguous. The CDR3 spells CASSTRQNTEAFF. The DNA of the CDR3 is TGTGCCAGCAGCACGCGACAGAACACTGAAGCTTTCTTT.